This T cell receptor (beta chain) derives from a study of cytomegalovirus exposure and HLA in healthy donors. The donors were part of the validation cohort, which consisted of about 120 subjects and was separate from the first cohort of several hundred subjects. From germline, CDR1 is SEHNR and CDR2 FQNEAQ (reference sequence). The germline V and J ends were trimmed by 3 bases and 4 bases, with 9 bases remaining between them. The CDR3 covers 13 residues. Only in-frame clones appear in the TCRdb table, and some are missing; sequencing was by immunoSEQ multiplex PCR. The sample includes under 350,000 clones, about 86% of them seen just once.

Sequencing used PBMCs. The source is a woman aged 18-29 years in good health and CMV-seronegative. J is TRBJ1-2 and V is TRBV7-9; D not certain. The CDR3 region is CASSFNGVYGYTF. In nucleotides, the CDR3 is TGTGCCAGCAGCTTCAACGGGGTCTATGGCTACACCTTC.